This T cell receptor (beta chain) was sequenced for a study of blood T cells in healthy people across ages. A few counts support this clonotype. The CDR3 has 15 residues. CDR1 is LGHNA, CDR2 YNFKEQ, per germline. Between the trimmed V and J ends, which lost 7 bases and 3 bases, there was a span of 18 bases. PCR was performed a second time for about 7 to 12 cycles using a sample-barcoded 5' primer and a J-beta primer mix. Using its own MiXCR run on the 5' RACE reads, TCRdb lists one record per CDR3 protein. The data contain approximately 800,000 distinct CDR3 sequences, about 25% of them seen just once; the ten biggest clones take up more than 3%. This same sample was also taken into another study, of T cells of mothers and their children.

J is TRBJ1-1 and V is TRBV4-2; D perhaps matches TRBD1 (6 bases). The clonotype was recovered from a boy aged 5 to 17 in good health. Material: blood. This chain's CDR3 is CASNHNTGSYTEAFF. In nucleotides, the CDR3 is TGTGCCAGCAACCATAATACAGGGTCATACACTGAAGCTTTCTTT.